This T cell receptor beta chain was identified in a study of blood T cells in healthy people across ages. CDR1 is SGHNT, CDR2 YYREEE, per germline (reference sequence). With 3 bases removed from V and 4 bases from J, the gap between germline ends came to 12 bases. The CDR3 spans 14 residues. Comment on this clonotype: What it recognizes is unknown.

Broader study findings: Per million T cells, TCR beta diversity dropped about linearly as age rose.

It was with a sample-barcoded 5' primer and a J-beta primer mix that a second PCR of roughly 7 to 12 cycles was run. A template-switch adaptor with 12 random nucleotides tagged each cDNA molecule. MiXCR, applied by TCRdb to the 5' RACE reads, yields one record per CDR3 protein. The sample gives hundreds of thousands of distinct CDR3 sequences, approximately 53% of which show up once; about 26% is in the top ten. The material sequenced was blood. V is TRBV5-4 and J is TRBJ2-3; no clear D. The sequence derives from a man aged 35 to 55 in good health. The CDR3 loop reads CASSSDGPSDTQYF. The CDR3 DNA sequence: TGTGCCAGCAGCTCGGATGGACCGTCAGATACGCAGTATTTT.